Sequencing of this T cell receptor beta chain was carried out in a study of blood T cells in healthy people across ages. About the study: About one barcoded beta molecule was captured per two T cells (by template switching). Regarding the study as a whole: A strong correlation was seen between TCR beta diversity and naive T cell percentage.

This clonotype was seen a handful of times. Its antigen is unknown. The CDR3 runs to 15 residues. The germline V and J ends were trimmed by 1 base and 14 bases, with 23 bases remaining between them. Germline V gene sequence: CDR1 SGDLS, CDR2 YYNGEE. A J-beta primer mix and a sample-barcoded 5' primer were used in a second PCR of about 7 to 12 cycles. TCRdb re-called the 5' RACE reads through MiXCR, storing one row per CDR3 protein. The sample lists 750,000 to 950,000 distinct CDR3 sequences, roughly 53% occurring once. This TCR derives from a man older than 75 in good health. Sequencing was done on a sample of blood. The V gene is TRBV9, the J gene TRBJ2-3; D not certain. CDR3 sequence: CASSVNPATHRYAYF. CDR3 DNA sequence: TGTGCCAGCAGCGTAAATCCAGCGACCCACAGATACGCGTATTTT.